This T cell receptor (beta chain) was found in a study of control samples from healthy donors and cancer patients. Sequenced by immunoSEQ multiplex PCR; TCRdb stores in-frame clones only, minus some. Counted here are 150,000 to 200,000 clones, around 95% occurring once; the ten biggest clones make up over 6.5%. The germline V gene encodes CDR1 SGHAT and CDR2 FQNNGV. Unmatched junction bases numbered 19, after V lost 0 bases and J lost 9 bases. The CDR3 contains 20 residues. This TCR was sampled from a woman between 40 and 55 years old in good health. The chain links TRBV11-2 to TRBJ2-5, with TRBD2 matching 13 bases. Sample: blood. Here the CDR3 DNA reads TGTGCCAGCAGCTTAGATAGGTGGAGACTAGCGGGGGGACACCGAGCGGCCCAGTACTTC. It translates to CASSLDRWRLAGGHRAAQYF.